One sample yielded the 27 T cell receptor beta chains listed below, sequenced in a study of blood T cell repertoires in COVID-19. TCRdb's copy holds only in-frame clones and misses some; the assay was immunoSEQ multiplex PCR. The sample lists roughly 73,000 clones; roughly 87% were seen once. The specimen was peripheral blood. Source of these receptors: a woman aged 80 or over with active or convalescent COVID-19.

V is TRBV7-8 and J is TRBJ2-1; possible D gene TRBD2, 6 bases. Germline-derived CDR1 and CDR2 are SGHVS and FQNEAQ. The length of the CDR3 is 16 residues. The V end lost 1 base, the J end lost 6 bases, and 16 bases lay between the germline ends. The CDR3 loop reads CASSLERLVGPNEQFF. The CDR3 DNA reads TGTGCCAGCAGCTTAGAGCGACTAGTGGGACCCAATGAGCAGTTCTTC.

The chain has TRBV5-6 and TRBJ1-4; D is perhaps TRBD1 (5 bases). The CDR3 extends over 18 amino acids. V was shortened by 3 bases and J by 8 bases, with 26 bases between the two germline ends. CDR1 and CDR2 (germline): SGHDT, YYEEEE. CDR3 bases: TGTGCCAGCAGCTCAGGGAAGGGGAGGGTCTTGAGGAGAGAAAAACTGTTTTTT. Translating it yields CASSSGKGRVLRREKLFF.

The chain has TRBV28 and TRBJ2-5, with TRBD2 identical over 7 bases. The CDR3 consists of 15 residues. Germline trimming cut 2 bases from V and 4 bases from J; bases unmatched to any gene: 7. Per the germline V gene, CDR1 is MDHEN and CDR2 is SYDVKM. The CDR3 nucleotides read TGTGCCAGCAGTTTAGTTTCGGGGAGGGCAGAGACCCAGTACTTC. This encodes CASSLVSGRAETQYF.

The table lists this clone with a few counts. CDR3 sequence: CASSSQMLRQVLNSPLHF. The DNA of the CDR3 is TGTGCCAGCAGCTCCCAAATGTTAAGACAGGTCCTTAATTCACCCCTCCACTTT. The chain uses TRBV7-2 and TRBJ1-6, with D maybe TRBD1 (6 bases). Germline-derived CDR1 and CDR2 are SGHTA and FQGNSA. V was clipped by 4 bases and J by 6 bases, with 22 bases between them. The length of the CDR3 is 18 residues. Supplemented by reference TRBV7-2 and TRBJ1-6, the full variable domain reads GAGVSQSPSNKVTEKGKDVELRCDPISGHTALYWYRQSLGQGLEFLIYFQGNSAPDKSGLPSDRFSAERTGGSVSTLTIQRTQQEDSAVYLCASSSQMLRQVLNSPLHFGNGTRLTVT.

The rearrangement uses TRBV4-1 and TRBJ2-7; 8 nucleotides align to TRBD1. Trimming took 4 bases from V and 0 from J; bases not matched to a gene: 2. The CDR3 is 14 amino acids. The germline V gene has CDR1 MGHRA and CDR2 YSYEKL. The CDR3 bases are TGCGCCAGCAGCCGAGGACAGGGCTCCTACGAGCAGTACTTC. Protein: CASSRGQGSYEQYF.

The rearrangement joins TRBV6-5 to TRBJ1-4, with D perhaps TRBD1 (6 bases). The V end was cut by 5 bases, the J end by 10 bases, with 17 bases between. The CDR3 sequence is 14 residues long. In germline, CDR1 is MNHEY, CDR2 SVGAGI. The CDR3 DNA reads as TGTGCCAGCAGTACCCGGGACACTGTTTTAAAACTGTTTTTT. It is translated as CASSTRDTVLKLFF.

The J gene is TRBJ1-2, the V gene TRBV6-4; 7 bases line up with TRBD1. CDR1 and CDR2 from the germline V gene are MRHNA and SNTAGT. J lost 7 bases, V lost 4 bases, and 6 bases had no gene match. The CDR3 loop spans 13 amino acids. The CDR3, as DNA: TGTGCCAGCAGTGCTCAACAGGGGACTGGCTACACCTTC. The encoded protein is CASSAQQGTGYTF.

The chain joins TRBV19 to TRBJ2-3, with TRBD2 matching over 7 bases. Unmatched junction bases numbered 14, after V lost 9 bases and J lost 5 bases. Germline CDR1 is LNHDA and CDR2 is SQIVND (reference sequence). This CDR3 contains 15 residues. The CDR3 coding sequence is TGTGCCAGCGACAAGGGGTTCCGCGGGAGAGATACGCAGTATTTT. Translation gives CASDKGFRGRDTQYF.

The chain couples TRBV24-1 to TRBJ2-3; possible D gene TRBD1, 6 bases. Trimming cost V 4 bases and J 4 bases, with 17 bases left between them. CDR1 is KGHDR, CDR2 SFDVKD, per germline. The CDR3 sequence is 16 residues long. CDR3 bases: TGTGCCACCAGTGACGCTCAAGACAGGACCGCAGATACGCAGTATTTT. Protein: CATSDAQDRTADTQYF.

CDR3: CASSLHSGNTIYF. The CDR3 DNA follows: TGTGCCAGCAGTTTACACTCTGGAAACACCATATATTTT. The genes are TRBV12-3 or TRBV12-4 and TRBJ1-3; D unresolved. The V end was cut by 2 bases, the J end by 0 bases, with 2 bases between. The length of the CDR3 is 13 residues.

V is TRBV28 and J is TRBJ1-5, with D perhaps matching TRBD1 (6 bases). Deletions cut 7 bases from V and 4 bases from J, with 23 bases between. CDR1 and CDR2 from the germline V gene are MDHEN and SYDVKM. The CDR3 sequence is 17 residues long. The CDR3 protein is CASNPSAGGGRNQPQHF. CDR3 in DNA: TGTGCCAGCAATCCTTCGGCGGGCGGGGGCAGGAATCAGCCCCAGCATTTT.

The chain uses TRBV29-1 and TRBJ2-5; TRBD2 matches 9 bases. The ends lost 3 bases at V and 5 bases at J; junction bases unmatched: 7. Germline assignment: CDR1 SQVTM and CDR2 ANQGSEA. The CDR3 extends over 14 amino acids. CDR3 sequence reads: CSVELAGEGETQYF. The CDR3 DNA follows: TGCAGCGTTGAGTTAGCGGGGGAGGGGGAGACCCAGTACTTC.

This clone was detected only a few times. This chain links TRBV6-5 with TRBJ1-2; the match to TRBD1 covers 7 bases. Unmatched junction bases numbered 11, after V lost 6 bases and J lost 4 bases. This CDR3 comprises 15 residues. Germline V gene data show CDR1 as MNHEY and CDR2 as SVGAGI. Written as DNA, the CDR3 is TGTGCCAGCAGGGCACGACAGGGAAGTTCCTATGGCTACACCTTC. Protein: CASRARQGSSYGYTF.

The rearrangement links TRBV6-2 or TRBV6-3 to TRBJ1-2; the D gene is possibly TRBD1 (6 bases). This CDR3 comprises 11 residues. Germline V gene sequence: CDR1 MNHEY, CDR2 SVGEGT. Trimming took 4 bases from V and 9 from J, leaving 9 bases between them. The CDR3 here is CASSLQGSYTF. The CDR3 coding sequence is TGTGCCAGCAGTTTACAGGGAAGCTACACCTTC.

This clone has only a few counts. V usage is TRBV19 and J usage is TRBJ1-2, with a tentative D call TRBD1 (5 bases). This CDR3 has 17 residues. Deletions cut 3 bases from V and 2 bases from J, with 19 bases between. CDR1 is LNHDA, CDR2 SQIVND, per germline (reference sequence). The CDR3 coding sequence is TGTGCCAGTAGTATTCCTCTTCGGGGGAAACTCAACTATGGCTACACCTTC. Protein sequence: CASSIPLRGKLNYGYTF.

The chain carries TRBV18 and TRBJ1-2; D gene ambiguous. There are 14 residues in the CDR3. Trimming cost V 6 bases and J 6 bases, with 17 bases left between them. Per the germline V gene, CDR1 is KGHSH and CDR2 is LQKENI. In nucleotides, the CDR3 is TGTGCCAGCTCGGACGAGACGGCCGGGGATGGCTACACCTTC. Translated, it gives CASSDETAGDGYTF.

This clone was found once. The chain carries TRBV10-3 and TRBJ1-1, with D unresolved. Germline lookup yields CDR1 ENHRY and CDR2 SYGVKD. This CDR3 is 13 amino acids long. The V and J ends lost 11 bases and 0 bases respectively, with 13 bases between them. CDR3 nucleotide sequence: TGTGCCGGACTCGCCGAGTTGAACACTGAAGCTTTCTTT. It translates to CAGLAELNTEAFF.

CDR3 nucleotide sequence: TGTGCCAGCGGTTCAGGGGCGCGTTATAGCAATCAGCCCCAGCATTTT. Encoded protein: CASGSGARYSNQPQHF. The chain links TRBV27 to TRBJ1-5, with D perhaps TRBD1 (6 bases). CDR1 is MNHEY and CDR2 is SMNVEV in the germline V gene (reference sequence). This CDR3 is 16 amino acids long. V shed 8 bases and J shed 0 bases, with 17 bases lying between them.

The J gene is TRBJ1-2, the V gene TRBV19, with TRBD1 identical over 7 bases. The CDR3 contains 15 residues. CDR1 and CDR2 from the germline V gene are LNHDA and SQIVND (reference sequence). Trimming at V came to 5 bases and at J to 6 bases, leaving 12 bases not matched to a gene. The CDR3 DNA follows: TGTGCCAGTAGTGTCGGGACAGACTATTGGAATGGCTACACCTTC. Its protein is CASSVGTDYWNGYTF.

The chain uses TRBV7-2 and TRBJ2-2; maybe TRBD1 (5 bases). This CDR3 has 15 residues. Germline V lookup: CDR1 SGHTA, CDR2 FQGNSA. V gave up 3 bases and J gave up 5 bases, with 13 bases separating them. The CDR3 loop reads CASSLSQGSTGELFF. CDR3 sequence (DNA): TGTGCCAGCAGCTTGTCTCAGGGTAGTACCGGGGAGCTGTTTTTT.

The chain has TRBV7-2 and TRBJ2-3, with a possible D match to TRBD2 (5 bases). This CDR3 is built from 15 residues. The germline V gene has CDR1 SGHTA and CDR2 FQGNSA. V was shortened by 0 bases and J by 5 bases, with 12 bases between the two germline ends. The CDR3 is CASSLAPIEGDTQYF. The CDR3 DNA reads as TGTGCCAGCAGCTTAGCGCCGATAGAGGGAGATACGCAGTATTTT.

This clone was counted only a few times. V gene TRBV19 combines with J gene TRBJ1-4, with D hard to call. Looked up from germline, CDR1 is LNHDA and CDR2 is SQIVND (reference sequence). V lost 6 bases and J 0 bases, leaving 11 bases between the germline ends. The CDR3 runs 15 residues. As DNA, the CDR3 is TGTGCCAGTAGCCCCGTAGTTGCAACTAATGAAAAACTGTTTTTT. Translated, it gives CASSPVVATNEKLFF.

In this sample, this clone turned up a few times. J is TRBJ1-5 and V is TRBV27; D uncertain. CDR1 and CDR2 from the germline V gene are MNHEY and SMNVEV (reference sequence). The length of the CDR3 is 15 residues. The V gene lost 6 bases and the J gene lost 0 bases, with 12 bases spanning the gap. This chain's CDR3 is CASSDRGYSNQPQHF. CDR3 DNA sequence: TGTGCCAGCAGCGACCGAGGGTATAGCAATCAGCCCCAGCATTTT.

The CDR3: CASSERPTGRGAFF. As DNA, the CDR3 is TGCGCCAGCAGTGAGCGGCCGACGGGAAGGGGGGCTTTCTTT. This sequence joins TRBV10-1 and TRBJ1-1; possible D gene TRBD1, 6 bases. The V gene lost 2 bases and the J gene lost 11 bases, with 18 bases spanning the gap. Per germline, CDR1 WNHNN and CDR2 SYGVQD (reference sequence). This CDR3 contains 14 residues.

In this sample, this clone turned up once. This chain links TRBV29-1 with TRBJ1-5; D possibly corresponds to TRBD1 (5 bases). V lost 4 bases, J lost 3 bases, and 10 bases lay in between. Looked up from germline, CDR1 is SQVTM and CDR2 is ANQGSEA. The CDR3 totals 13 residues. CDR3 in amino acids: CSVGTGVNQPQHF. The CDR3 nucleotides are TGCAGCGTTGGCACAGGCGTCAATCAGCCCCAGCATTTT.

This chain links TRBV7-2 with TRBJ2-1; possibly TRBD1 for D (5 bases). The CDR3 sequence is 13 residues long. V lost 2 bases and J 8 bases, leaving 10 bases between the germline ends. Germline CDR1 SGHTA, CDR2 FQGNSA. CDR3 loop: CASSLSGIDEQFF. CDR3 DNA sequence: TGTGCCAGCAGCTTATCAGGGATTGATGAGCAGTTCTTC.

CDR3 coding DNA: TGTGCCATCAGTGTGGACAGGTTGAACACTGAAGCTTTCTTT. Translating it yields CAISVDRLNTEAFF. V is TRBV10-3 and J is TRBJ1-1, with TRBD1 identical over 7 bases. V lost 4 bases, J lost 0 bases, and 2 bases stayed unmatched. The CDR3 extends over 14 amino acids. CDR1 and CDR2 from the germline V gene are ENHRY and SYGVKD.